This is a list of T cell receptor beta chains from one sample in a study of blood T cell repertoires in COVID-19. The table came from immunoSEQ multiplex PCR; TCRdb's copy has only in-frame clones and leaves some out. The sample holds just over 250,000 clones; about 86% are singletons and the top ten take around 4.1%. The material sequenced was PBMCs or T cells enriched from blood (not recorded which). The source is a man younger than 45 with acute COVID-19. Each CDR3 is given with its conserved first and last residue. Fields, in order: D gene, J gene, V gene, clone size, CDR3 protein, CDR3 DNA. D genes are given only for firm matches. Size values are once, few and many counts, or a class for expanded clones, and some rows have none.

d_call: NA
j_call: TRBJ1-5
v_call: TRBV24-1
clone_size: NA
cdr3_aa: CATSDSLRPGNQPQHF
cdr3_nt: TGTGCCACCAGTGATTCACTGCGTCCGGGCAATCAGCCCCAGCATTTT

d_call: TRBD1
j_call: TRBJ1-2
v_call: TRBV29-1
clone_size: NA
cdr3_aa: CSVGDRGGYTF
cdr3_nt: TGCAGCGTAGGGGACAGGGGAGGCTACACCTTC

d_call: TRBD1
j_call: TRBJ2-1
v_call: TRBV24-1
clone_size: NA
cdr3_aa: CATFGPDRGQNRNEQFF
cdr3_nt: TGTGCCACCTTCGGACCGGACAGGGGGCAGAATAGGAATGAGCAGTTCTTC

d_call: NA
j_call: TRBJ1-1
v_call: TRBV4-1
clone_size: few
cdr3_aa: CASSQFFYRTGYTEAFF
cdr3_nt: TGCGCCAGCAGCCAATTCTTTTATAGGACGGGGTACACTGAAGCTTTCTTT

d_call: NA
j_call: TRBJ1-2
v_call: TRBV27
clone_size: NA
cdr3_aa: CASSLKGLGYGYTF
cdr3_nt: TGTGCCAGCAGTTTAAAGGGGTTGGGGTATGGCTACACCTTC

d_call: NA
j_call: TRBJ1-4
v_call: TRBV6-5
clone_size: NA
cdr3_aa: CASRLEQGTNEKLFF
cdr3_nt: TGTGCCAGCAGACTCGAACAGGGAACTAATGAAAAACTGTTTTTT

d_call: TRBD1
j_call: TRBJ1-5
v_call: TRBV19
clone_size: NA
cdr3_aa: CASSHLLTGVIGQPQHF
cdr3_nt: TGTGCCAGTAGTCATCTCCTGACAGGGGTAATAGGTCAGCCCCAGCATTTT

d_call: NA
j_call: TRBJ1-6
v_call: TRBV28
clone_size: few
cdr3_aa: CASSKVQGVDSPLHF
cdr3_nt: TGTGCCAGCAGTAAGGTACAGGGAGTAGATTCACCCCTCCACTTT

d_call: NA
j_call: TRBJ1-3
v_call: TRBV12-3/TRBV12-4
clone_size: few
cdr3_aa: CAATVIGNTIYF
cdr3_nt: TGTGCCGCTACAGTTATTGGAAACACCATATATTTT

d_call: TRBD2
j_call: TRBJ2-1
v_call: TRBV7-2
clone_size: NA
cdr3_aa: CASSLVGTSGYNEQFF
cdr3_nt: TGTGCCAGCAGCTTAGTCGGGACTAGCGGCTACAATGAGCAGTTCTTC

d_call: NA
j_call: TRBJ2-6
v_call: TRBV6-5
clone_size: NA
cdr3_aa: CASRLGSSGANVLTF
cdr3_nt: TGTGCCAGCAGGCTAGGGAGTTCTGGGGCCAACGTCCTGACTTTC

d_call: TRBD1
j_call: TRBJ1-5
v_call: TRBV10-3
clone_size: NA
cdr3_aa: CAISESNPGTGVSQPQHF
cdr3_nt: TGTGCCATCAGTGAGTCGAACCCCGGAACAGGGGTAAGTCAGCCCCAGCATTTT

d_call: NA
j_call: TRBJ1-1
v_call: TRBV6-5
clone_size: NA
cdr3_aa: CASSYSKGLNTEAFF
cdr3_nt: TGTGCCAGCAGTTACTCGAAGGGGCTGAACACTGAAGCTTTCTTT

d_call: NA
j_call: TRBJ1-5
v_call: TRBV6-5
clone_size: few
cdr3_aa: CASSPTGPPQHF
cdr3_nt: TGTGCCAGCAGTCCTACAGGGCCGCCCCAGCATTTT

d_call: NA
j_call: TRBJ2-2
v_call: TRBV5-1
clone_size: NA
cdr3_aa: CASSLAEAYTGELFF
cdr3_nt: TGTGCCAGCAGCTTGGCCGAAGCCTACACCGGGGAGCTGTTTTTT

d_call: NA
j_call: TRBJ1-2
v_call: TRBV30
clone_size: NA
cdr3_aa: CAWIGQGLEGYTF
cdr3_nt: TGTGCCTGGATAGGTCAGGGCCTGGAGGGCTACACCTTC

d_call: NA
j_call: TRBJ2-1
v_call: TRBV12-3/TRBV12-4
clone_size: NA
cdr3_aa: CASRSIKNEQFF
cdr3_nt: TGTGCCAGCAGATCAATCAAAAATGAGCAGTTCTTC